This T cell receptor (beta chain) was documented in a study of response to subunit inactivated influenza vaccine. Germline CDR1 ENHRY, CDR2 SYGVKD. This CDR3 is 14 amino acids long. Trimming cost V 7 bases and J 3 bases; bases outside gene matches: 6. TCRdb independently ran MiXCR on the RT-PCR reads; one entry per CDR3 protein. The repertoire includes under 550,000 distinct CDR3 sequences, 6% to 9% of them detected once, and roughly 13% sits in the top ten. The sequence derives from a man between 50 and 69 years old who received an inactivated influenza vaccine. This chain uses TRBV10-3 with TRBJ2-1, with 7 bases lining up with TRBD2. The sample here was PBMCs from blood, taken about 23 months after vaccination. The CDR3 reads CAIKAGVNYNEQFF. The CDR3 DNA reads as TGTGCCATCAAGGCGGGAGTCAACTACAATGAGCAGTTCTTC.